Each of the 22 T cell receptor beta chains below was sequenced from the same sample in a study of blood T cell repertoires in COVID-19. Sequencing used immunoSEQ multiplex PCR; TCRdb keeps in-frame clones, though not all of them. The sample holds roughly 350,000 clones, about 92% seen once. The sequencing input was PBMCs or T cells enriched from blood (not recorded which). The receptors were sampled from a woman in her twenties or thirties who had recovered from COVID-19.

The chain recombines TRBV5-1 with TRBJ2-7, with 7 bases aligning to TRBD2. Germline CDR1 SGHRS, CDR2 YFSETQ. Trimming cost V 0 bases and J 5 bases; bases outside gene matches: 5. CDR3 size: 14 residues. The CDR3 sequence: CASSLALGGDEQYF. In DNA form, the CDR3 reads TGCGCCAGCAGCTTGGCCCTTGGGGGGGACGAGCAGTACTTC.

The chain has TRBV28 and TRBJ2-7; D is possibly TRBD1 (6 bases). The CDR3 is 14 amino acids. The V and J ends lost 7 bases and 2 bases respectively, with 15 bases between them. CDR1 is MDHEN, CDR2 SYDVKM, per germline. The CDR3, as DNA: TGTGCCAGCACCTCCCGGGACACCCCCTACGAGCAGTACTTC. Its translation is CASTSRDTPYEQYF.

CDR3: CAISSGRAAGADTQYF. The DNA of the CDR3 is TGTGCCATCAGTTCGGGGAGGGCCGCAGGAGCAGATACGCAGTATTTT. V gene TRBV10-3 combines with J gene TRBJ2-3, with 7 positions matching TRBD2. Trimming removed 5 bases from V and 4 bases from J; junction bases left unmatched: 12. The V gene's germline CDR1 is ENHRY and CDR2 SYGVKD. The length of the CDR3 is 16 residues.

CDR3 nucleotides: TGTGCCAGCAGCGTCTGGACAGGAGACACTCTGGATACGCAGTATTTT. Its protein product is CASSVWTGDTLDTQYF. The V call is TRBV9, the J call TRBJ2-3; 7 nucleotides align to TRBD1. CDR3 length equals 16 residues. The V segment lost 2 bases and the J segment 6 bases; nucleotides outside the gene matches: 12. The germline V gene has CDR1 SGDLS and CDR2 YYNGEE.

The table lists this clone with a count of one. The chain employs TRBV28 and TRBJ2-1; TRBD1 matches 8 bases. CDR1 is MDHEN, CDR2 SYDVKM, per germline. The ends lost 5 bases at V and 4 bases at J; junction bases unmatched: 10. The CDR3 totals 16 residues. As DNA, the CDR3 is TGTGCCAGCAGTCTAAGAGGACAGGGCTTTTACAATGAGCAGTTCTTC. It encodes CASSLRGQGFYNEQFF.

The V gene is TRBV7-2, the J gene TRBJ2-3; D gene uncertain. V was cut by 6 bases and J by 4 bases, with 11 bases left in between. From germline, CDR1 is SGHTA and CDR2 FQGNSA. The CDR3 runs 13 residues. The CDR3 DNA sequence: TGTGCCAGCAGATTCGCTAGTGCAGATACGCAGTATTTT. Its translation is CASRFASADTQYF.

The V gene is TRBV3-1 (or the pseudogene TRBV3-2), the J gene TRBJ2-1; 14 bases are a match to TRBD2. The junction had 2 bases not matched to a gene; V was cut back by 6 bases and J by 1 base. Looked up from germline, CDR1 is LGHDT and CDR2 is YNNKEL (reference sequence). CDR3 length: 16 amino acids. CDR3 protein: CASSRTSGRSYNEQFF. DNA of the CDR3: TGTGCCAGCAGTCGGACTAGCGGGAGGTCCTACAATGAGCAGTTCTTC.

CDR3: CASIPIAGGGFYEQYF. DNA for the CDR3: TGTGCCAGCATCCCAATAGCGGGAGGGGGATTCTACGAGCAGTACTTC. The chain has TRBV27 and TRBJ2-7; 11 bases fit TRBD2. V gave up 7 bases and J gave up 3 bases; unmatched junction bases: 11. Germline V lookup: CDR1 MNHEY, CDR2 SMNVEV (reference sequence). CDR3 length: 16 amino acids.

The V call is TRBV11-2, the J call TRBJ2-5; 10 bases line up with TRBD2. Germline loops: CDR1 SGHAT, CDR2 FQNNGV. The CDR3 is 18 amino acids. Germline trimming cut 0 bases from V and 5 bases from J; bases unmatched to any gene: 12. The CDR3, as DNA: TGTGCCAGCAGCTTAGATCATTGGAGCGGGAGGGCAGTGGAGACCCAGTACTTC. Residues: CASSLDHWSGRAVETQYF.

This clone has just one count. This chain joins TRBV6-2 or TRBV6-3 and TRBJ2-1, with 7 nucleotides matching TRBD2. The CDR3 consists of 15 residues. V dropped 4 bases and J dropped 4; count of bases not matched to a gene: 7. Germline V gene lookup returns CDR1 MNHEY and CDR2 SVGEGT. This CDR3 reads CASSFGGKGYNEQFF. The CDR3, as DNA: TGTGCCAGCAGTTTCGGGGGGAAGGGATACAATGAGCAGTTCTTC.

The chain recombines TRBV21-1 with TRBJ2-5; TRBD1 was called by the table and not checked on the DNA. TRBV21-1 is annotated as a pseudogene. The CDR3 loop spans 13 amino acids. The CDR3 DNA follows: TGTGCCAGCAGCAAACATCCCCAAGAGACCCAGTACTTC. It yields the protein CASSKHPQETQYF.

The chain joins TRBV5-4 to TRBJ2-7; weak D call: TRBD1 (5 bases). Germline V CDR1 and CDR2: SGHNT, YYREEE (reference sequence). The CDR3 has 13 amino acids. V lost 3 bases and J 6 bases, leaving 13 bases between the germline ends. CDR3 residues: CASSWQGSIEQYF. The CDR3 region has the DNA TGTGCCAGCAGCTGGCAGGGTTCCATCGAGCAGTACTTC.

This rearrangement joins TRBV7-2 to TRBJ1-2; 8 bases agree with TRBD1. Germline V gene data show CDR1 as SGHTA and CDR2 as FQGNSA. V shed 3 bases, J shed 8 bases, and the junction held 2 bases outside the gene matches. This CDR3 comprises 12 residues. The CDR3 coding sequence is TGTGCCAGCAGCTTCCGACAGGGGGGCTACACCTTC. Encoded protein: CASSFRQGGYTF.

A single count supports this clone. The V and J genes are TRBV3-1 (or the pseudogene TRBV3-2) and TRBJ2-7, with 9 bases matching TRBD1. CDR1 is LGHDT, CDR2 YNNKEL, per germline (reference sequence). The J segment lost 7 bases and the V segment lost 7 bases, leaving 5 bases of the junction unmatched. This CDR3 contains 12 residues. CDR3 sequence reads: CASNTGGREQYF. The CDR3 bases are TGTGCCAGCAATACAGGGGGCAGAGAGCAGTACTTC.

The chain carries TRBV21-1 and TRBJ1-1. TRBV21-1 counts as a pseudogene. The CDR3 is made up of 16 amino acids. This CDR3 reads CASSNYRTEGSTEAFF. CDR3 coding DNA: TGTGCCAGCAGCAACTACCGTACGGAGGGGAGCACTGAAGCTTTCTTT.

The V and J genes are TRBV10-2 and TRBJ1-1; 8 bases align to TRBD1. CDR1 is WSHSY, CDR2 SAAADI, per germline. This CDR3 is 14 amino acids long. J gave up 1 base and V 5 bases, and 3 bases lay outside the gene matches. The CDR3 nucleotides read TGCGCCAGCAGTACCGACAGGGGGAACACTGAAGCTTTCTTT. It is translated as CASSTDRGNTEAFF.

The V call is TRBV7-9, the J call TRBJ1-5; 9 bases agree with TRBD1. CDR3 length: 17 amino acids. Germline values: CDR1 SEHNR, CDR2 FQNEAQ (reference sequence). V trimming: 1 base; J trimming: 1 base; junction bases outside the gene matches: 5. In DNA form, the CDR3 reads TGTGCCAGCAGCTTAGTGGGACAGGGTACGAGCAATCAGCCCCAGCATTTT. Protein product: CASSLVGQGTSNQPQHF. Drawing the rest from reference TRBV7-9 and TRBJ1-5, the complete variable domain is DTGVSQNPRHKITKRGQNVTFRCDPISEHNRLYWYRQTLGQGPEFLTYFQNEAQLEKSRLLSDRFSAERPKGSFSTLEIQRTEQGDSAMYLCASSLVGQGTSNQPQHFGDGTRLSIL.

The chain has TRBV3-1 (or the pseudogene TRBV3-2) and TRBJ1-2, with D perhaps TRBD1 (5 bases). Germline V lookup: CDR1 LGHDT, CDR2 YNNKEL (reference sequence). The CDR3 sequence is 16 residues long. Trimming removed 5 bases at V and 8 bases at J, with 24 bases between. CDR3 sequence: CASSEASIPGGEGYTF. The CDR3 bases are TGTGCCAGCAGCGAAGCTTCGATACCTGGGGGGGAGGGCTACACCTTC.

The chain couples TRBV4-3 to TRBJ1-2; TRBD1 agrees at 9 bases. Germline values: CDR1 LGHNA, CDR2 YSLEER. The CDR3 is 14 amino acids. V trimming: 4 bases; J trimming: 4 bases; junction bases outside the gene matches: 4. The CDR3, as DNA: TGCGCCAGCAGCCGGGACAGGGAAGGCTATGGCTACACCTTC. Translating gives CASSRDREGYGYTF.

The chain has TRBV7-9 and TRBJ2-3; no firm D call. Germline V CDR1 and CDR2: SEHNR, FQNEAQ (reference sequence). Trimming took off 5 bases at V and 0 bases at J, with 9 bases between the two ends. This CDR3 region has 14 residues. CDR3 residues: CASSLQASTDTQYF. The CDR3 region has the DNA TGTGCCAGCAGCCTCCAGGCTAGCACAGATACGCAGTATTTT. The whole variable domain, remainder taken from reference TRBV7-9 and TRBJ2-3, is DTGVSQNPRHKITKRGQNVTFRCDPISEHNRLYWYRQTLGQGPEFLTYFQNEAQLEKSRLLSDRFSAERPKGSFSTLEIQRTEQGDSAMYLCASSLQASTDTQYFGPGTRLTVL.

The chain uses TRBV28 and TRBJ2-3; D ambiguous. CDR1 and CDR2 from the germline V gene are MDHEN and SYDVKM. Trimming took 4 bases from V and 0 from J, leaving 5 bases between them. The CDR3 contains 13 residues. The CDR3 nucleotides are TGTGCCAGCAGTTCTGTGAGCACAGATACGCAGTATTTT. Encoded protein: CASSSVSTDTQYF.

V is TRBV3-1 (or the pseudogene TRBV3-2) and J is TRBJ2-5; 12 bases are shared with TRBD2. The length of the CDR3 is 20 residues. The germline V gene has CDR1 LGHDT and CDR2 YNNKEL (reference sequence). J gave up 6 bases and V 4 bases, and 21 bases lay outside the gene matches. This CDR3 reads CASSLPLGASGGAIRKTQYF. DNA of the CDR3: TGTGCCAGCAGCCTCCCCCTCGGTGCTAGCGGGGGGGCTATAAGGAAGACCCAGTACTTC.